This TCR beta chain is drawn from a study of cytomegalovirus exposure and HLA in healthy donors. Study conclusions and caveats: In a later analysis, TCR beta V- and J-gene trimming showed a link to a missense DCLRE1C variant.

The CDR3 contains 18 residues. J lost 5 bases, V lost 1 base, and 13 bases had no gene match. CDR1 is SGHTA and CDR2 is FQGTGA in the germline V gene. Use of 60 Vbeta and 13 Jbeta primers characterized the PCR. Assay: immunoSEQ multiplex PCR; the TCRdb copy retains only in-frame clones and omits some. The repertoire holds more than 150,000 clones, with about 80% as singletons. In the case of this clone: Its antigen remains unknown.

The specimen was PBMCs. V and J are TRBV7-3 and TRBJ2-3; 9 bases are a match to TRBD2. This receptor was taken from a man aged 18 to 29 in good health and CMV-seronegative. The DNA of the CDR3 is TGTGCCAGCAGCTTAAACCCCGGGAGTAGCGGGAGAGGAGATACGCAGTATTTT. It translates to CASSLNPGSSGRGDTQYF. Drawing the rest from reference TRBV7-3 and TRBJ2-3, the complete variable domain is GAGVSQTPSNKVTEKGKYVELRCDPISGHTALYWYRQSLGQGPEFLIYFQGTGAADDSGLPNDRFFAVRPEGSVSTLKIQRTERGDSAVYLCASSLNPGSSGRGDTQYFGPGTRLTVL.